Presented here are 5 T cell receptor beta chains from one specimen sequenced in a study of blood T cell repertoires in COVID-19. Generated by immunoSEQ multiplex PCR, the TCRdb table keeps only in-frame clones and is missing some. The sample has 200,000 to 250,000 clones; approximately 84% are singletons. The sequenced sample was PBMCs or T cells enriched from blood (not recorded which). The receptors originated from a man between 60 and 75 years old who had recovered from COVID-19.

The genes are TRBV7-9 and TRBJ2-7; TRBD1 aligns across 7 bases. CDR3 length: 12 residues. The trim removed 10 bases at V and 3 bases at J, leaving 6 bases unmatched. Germline V gene data show CDR1 as SEHNR and CDR2 as FQNEAQ (reference sequence). Here the CDR3 reads CAIGTEIYEQYF. CDR3 bases: TGTGCCATCGGGACAGAAATCTACGAGCAGTACTTC.

The rearrangement joins TRBV5-1 to TRBJ2-5; 10 positions agree with TRBD1. Germline V gene lookup returns CDR1 SGHRS and CDR2 YFSETQ. V lost 0 bases and J lost 5; bases outside the gene matches: 7. The CDR3 extends over 16 amino acids. The CDR3 here is CASSLDPGQGRETQYF. The CDR3 nucleotides are TGCGCCAGCAGCTTGGACCCGGGACAGGGGAGGGAGACCCAGTACTTC.

The chain uses TRBV7-2 and TRBJ1-2, with D uncertain. The CDR3 consists of 15 residues. V gave up 1 base and J gave up 0 bases, with 9 bases separating them. The germline V gene encodes CDR1 SGHTA and CDR2 FQGNSA. CDR3 sequence reads: CASSLGREANYGYTF. In DNA form, the CDR3 reads TGTGCCAGCAGCTTAGGGCGGGAAGCTAACTATGGCTACACCTTC.

J is TRBJ1-6 and V is TRBV2; TRBD1 matches at 7 bases. The length of the CDR3 is 16 residues. Unmatched junction bases numbered 12, after V lost 4 bases and J lost 9 bases. CDR1 is SNHLY and CDR2 is FYNNEI in the germline V gene. The CDR3 sequence: CASSGKGRQGGSPLHF. CDR3 sequence (DNA): TGTGCCAGCAGTGGGAAGGGGCGACAGGGAGGTTCACCCCTCCACTTT. The entire variable domain, with the rest obtained from reference TRBV2 and TRBJ1-6, is as follows: EPEVTQTPSHQVTQMGQEVILRCVPISNHLYFYWYRQILGQKVEFLVSFYNNEISEKSEIFDDQFSVERPDGSNFTLKIRSTKLEDSAMYFCASSGKGRQGGSPLHFGNGTRLTVT.

This clone was seen just once. This chain joins TRBV3-1 (or the pseudogene TRBV3-2) and TRBJ2-3; no clear D. V was trimmed by 3 bases and J by 1 base, leaving 11 bases between them. This CDR3 spans 15 amino acids. Germline CDR1 and CDR2: LGHDT and YNNKEL (reference sequence). CDR3 in DNA: TGTGCCAGCAGCCAGAACCCGCCGGGCACAGATACGCAGTATTTT. Its protein is CASSQNPPGTDTQYF.